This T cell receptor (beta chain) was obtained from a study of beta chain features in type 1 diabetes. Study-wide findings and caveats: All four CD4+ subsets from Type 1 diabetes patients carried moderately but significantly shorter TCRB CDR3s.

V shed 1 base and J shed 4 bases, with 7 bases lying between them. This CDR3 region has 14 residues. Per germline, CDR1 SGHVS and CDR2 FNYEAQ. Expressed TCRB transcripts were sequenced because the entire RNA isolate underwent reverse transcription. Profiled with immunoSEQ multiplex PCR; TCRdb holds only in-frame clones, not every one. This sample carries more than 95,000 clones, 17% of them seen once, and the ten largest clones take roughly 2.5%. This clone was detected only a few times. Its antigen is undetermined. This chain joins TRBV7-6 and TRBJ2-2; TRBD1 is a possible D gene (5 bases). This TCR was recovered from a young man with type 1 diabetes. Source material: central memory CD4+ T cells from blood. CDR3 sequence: CASSLEGATGELFF. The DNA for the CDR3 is TGTGCCAGCAGCTTAGAAGGGGCCACCGGGGAGCTGTTTTTT.